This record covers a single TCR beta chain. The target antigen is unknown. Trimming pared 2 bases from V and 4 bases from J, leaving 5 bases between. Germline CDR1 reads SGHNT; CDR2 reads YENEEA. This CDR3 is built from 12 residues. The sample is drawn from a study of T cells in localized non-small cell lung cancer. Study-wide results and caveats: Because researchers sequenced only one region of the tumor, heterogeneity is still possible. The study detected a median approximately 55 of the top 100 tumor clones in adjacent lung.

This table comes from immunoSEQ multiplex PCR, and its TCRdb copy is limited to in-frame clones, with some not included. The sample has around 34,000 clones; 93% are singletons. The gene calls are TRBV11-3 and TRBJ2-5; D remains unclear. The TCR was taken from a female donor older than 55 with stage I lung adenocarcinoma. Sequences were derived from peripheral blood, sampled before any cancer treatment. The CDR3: CASSLRLETQYF. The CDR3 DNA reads TGTGCCAGCAGCTTAAGATTAGAGACCCAGTACTTC.